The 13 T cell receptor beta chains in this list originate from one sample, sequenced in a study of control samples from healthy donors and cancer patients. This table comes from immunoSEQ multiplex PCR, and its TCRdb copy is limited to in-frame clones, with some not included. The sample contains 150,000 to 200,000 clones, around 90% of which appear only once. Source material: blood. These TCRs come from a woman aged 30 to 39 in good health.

The CDR3 DNA reads as TGCGCCAGCAGCCAGAGTACCAACACTGAAGCTTTCTTT. It is translated as CASSQSTNTEAFF. The V and J genes are TRBV5-1 and TRBJ1-1; unclear D gene. CDR3 size: 13 residues. Germline V gene lookup returns CDR1 SGHRS and CDR2 YFSETQ. V dropped 4 bases and J dropped 2 bases, with 9 bases sitting between them.

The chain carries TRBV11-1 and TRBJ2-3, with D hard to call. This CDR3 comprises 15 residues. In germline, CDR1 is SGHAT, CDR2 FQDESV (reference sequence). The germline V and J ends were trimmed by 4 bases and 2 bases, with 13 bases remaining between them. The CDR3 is CASSSPLGNTDTQYF. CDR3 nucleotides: TGTGCCAGCAGCTCTCCCCTAGGGAACACAGATACGCAGTATTTT.

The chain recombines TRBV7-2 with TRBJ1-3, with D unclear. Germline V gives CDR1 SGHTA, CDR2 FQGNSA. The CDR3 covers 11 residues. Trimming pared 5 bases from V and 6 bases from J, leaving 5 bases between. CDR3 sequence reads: CASSPANTIYF. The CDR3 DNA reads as TGTGCCAGCAGCCCGGCAAACACCATATATTTT. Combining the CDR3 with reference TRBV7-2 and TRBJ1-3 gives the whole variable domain GAGVSQSPSNKVTEKGKDVELRCDPISGHTALYWYRQSLGQGLEFLIYFQGNSAPDKSGLPSDRFSAERTGGSVSTLTIQRTQQEDSAVYLCASSPANTIYFGEGSWLTVV.

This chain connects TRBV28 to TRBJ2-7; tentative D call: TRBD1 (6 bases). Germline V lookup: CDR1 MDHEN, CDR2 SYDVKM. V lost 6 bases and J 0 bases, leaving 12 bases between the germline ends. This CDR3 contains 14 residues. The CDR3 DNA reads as TGTGCCAGCAGCTCAGGACAGCCCTCCTACGAGCAGTACTTC. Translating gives CASSSGQPSYEQYF.

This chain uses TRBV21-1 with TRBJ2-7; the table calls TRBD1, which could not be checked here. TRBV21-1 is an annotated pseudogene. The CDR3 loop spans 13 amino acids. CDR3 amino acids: CAREDRELYEQYV. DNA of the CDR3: TGTGCCAGGGAGGACAGGGAGCTTTACGAGCAGTACGTC.

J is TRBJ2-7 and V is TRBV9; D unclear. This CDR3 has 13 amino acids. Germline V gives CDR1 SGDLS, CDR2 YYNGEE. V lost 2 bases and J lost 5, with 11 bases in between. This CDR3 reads CASSVGPGHEQYF. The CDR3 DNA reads TGTGCCAGCAGCGTCGGGCCCGGCCACGAGCAGTACTTC. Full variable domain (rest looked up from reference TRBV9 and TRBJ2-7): DSGVTQTPKHLITATGQRVTLRCSPRSGDLSVYWYQQSLDQGLQFLIQYYNGEERAKGNILERFSAQQFPDLHSELNLSSLELGDSALYFCASSVGPGHEQYFGPGTRLTVT.

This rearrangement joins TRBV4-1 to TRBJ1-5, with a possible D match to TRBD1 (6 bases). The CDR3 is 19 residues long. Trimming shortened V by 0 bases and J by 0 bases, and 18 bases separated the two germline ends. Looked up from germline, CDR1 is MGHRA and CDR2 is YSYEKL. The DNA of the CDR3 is TGCGCCAGCAGCCAAGATCAAGGACAGTGGGAATCTAGCAATCAGCCCCAGCATTTT. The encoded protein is CASSQDQGQWESSNQPQHF.

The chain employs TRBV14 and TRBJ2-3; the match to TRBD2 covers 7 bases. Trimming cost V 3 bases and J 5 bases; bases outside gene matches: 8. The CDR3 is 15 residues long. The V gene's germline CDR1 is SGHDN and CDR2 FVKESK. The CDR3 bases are TGTGCCAGCAGCCATGTGGCGGGAGTTTTAGATACGCAGTATTTT. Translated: CASSHVAGVLDTQYF.

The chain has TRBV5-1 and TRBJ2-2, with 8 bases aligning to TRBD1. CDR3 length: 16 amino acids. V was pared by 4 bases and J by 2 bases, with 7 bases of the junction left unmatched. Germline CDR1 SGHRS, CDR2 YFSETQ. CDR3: CASSPGQGLNTGELFF. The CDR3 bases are TGCGCCAGCAGCCCTGGACAGGGACTCAACACCGGGGAGCTGTTTTTT. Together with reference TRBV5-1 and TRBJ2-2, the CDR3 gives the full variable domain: KAGVTQTPRYLIKTRGQQVTLSCSPISGHRSVSWYQQTPGQGLQFLFEYFSETQRNKGNFPGRFSGRQFSNSRSEMNVSTLELGDSALYLCASSPGQGLNTGELFFGEGSRLTVL.

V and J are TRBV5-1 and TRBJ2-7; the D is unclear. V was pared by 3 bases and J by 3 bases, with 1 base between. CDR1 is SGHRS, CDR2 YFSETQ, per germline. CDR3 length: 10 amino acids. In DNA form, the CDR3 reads TGCGCCAGCAGCTACTACGAGCAGTACGTC. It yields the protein CASSYYEQYV.

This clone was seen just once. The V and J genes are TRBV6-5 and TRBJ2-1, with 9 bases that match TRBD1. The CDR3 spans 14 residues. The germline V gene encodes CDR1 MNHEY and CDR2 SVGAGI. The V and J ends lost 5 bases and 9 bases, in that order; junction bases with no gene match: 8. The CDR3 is CASSRGQGSGEQFF. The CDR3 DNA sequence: TGTGCCAGCAGTCGTGGACAGGGGAGTGGTGAGCAGTTCTTC.

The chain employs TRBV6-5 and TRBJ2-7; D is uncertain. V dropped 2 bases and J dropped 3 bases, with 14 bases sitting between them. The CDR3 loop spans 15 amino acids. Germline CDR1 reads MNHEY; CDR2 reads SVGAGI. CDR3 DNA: TGTGCCAGCAGTTACGGCCGATGGGATCTCTACGAGCAGTACTTC. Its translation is CASSYGRWDLYEQYF.

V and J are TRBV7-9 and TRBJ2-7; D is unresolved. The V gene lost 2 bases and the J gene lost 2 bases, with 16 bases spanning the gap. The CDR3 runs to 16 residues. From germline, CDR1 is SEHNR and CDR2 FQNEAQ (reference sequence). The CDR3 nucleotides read TGTGCCAGCAGCTTAAGTGGGCGCCCATTTACCTACGAGCAGTACTTC. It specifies CASSLSGRPFTYEQYF.